These 20 T cell receptor beta chains originate from one sample sequenced in a study of blood T cell repertoires in COVID-19 (dated by TCRdb to about 2020). To prepare the library, the immunoSEQ multiplex PCR assay was applied. The table comes from immuneACCESS by way of TCRdb, which keeps in-frame sequences with V and J called. Part of the clones is missing from these tables; in studies checked, under half for an unresolved V gene and the rest for unknown reasons. For this sample the table gives 250,000 to 300,000 clones, of which 75% to 90% were detected only once. The top ten constitute over 2% of the sample. Sequencing was done on a sample of peripheral blood. All receptors come from a woman in her forties or fifties who had recovered from COVID-19.

The chain has TRBV2 and TRBJ2-5, with 10 positions matching TRBD1. Germline V lookup: CDR1 SNHLY, CDR2 FYNNEI. V lost 9 bases and J lost 4; bases outside the gene matches: 11. This CDR3 is built from 15 residues. CDR3 coding DNA: TGTGCCAGTGTACGCCTAGGACAGGGGGGAGAGACCCAGTACTTC. This codes for CASVRLGQGGETQYF.

V gene TRBV12-5 combines with J gene TRBJ2-5, with 9 positions matching TRBD2. With 5 bases clipped from V and 3 bases from J, the junction kept 13 bases outside the gene matches. The V gene's germline CDR1 is LGHNT and CDR2 FRNRAP. The CDR3 spans 17 residues. In DNA, the CDR3 is TGTGCTAGTGGTACCACCTGGGCGGGGGGGCGGAAAGAGACCCAGTACTTC. Translation: CASGTTWAGGRKETQYF.

This chain joins TRBV6-5 and TRBJ1-3; D is unclear. The V end was cut by 6 bases, the J end by 0 bases, with 12 bases between. Germline V lookup: CDR1 MNHEY, CDR2 SVGAGI. CDR3 length: 15 residues. The CDR3 DNA reads as TGTGCCAGCAGCCCGACTCGATTCTCTGGAAACACCATATATTTT. It translates to CASSPTRFSGNTIYF.

This chain links TRBV18 with TRBJ1-6, with D possibly matching TRBD1 (5 bases). V was pared by 6 bases and J by 6 bases, with 18 bases between. Germline CDR1 KGHSH, CDR2 LQKENI. The CDR3 is 16 amino acids. CDR3 loop: CASSEWGDGLNSPLHF. CDR3 coding DNA: TGTGCCAGCTCGGAATGGGGCGACGGGCTTAATTCACCCCTCCACTTT.

The chain carries TRBV9 and TRBJ2-5; 10 positions agree with TRBD2. The V gene end was trimmed by 3 bases and the J gene end by 4 bases; junction bases not matched to a gene: 6. Per germline, CDR1 SGDLS and CDR2 YYNGEE. This CDR3 is built from 15 residues. The CDR3 loop reads CASSARVAGGETQYF. The CDR3 region has the DNA TGTGCCAGCAGCGCCCGTGTAGCGGGGGGAGAGACCCAGTACTTC. The full variable domain, completed using reference TRBV9 and TRBJ2-5, is DSGVTQTPKHLITATGQRVTLRCSPRSGDLSVYWYQQSLDQGLQFLIQYYNGEERAKGNILERFSAQQFPDLHSELNLSSLELGDSALYFCASSARVAGGETQYFGPGTRLLVL.

The chain recombines TRBV6-4 with TRBJ2-3; D perhaps matches TRBD2 (5 bases). CDR1 and CDR2 (germline): MRHNA, SNTAGT. V lost 6 bases and J lost 6, with 13 bases in between. The CDR3 spans 13 residues. The CDR3 DNA is TGTGCCAGCAGCGAGGACTCCTCCGATACGCAGTATTTT. It specifies CASSEDSSDTQYF.

The V call is TRBV6-2 or TRBV6-3, the J call TRBJ2-7, with TRBD2 as a possible D gene (6 bases). Germline CDR1 is MNHEY and CDR2 is SVGEGT. This CDR3 is 16 amino acids long. The V end lost 5 bases, the J end lost 2 bases, and 19 bases lay between the germline ends. CDR3: CASSTVWRGGPYEQYF. For the CDR3, the DNA is TGTGCCAGCAGTACGGTCTGGCGGGGCGGTCCCTACGAGCAGTACTTC.

The rearrangement uses TRBV28 and TRBJ2-7, with D possibly matching TRBD1 (7 bases). The CDR3 runs 14 residues. Trimming left V 5 bases short and J 6 bases short, with 17 bases between. Germline CDR1 reads MDHEN; CDR2 reads SYDVKM. The CDR3 coding sequence is TGTGCCAGCAGTCGATATTACAGGGGAGGCGAGCAGTACTTC. Protein: CASSRYYRGGEQYF.

Remarks on this clone: The same CDR3 can be traced to other DNA sequences in this sample. The gene calls are TRBV3-1 (or the pseudogene TRBV3-2) and TRBJ1-5; 7 nucleotides align to TRBD1. There are 15 residues in the CDR3. From germline, CDR1 is LGHDT and CDR2 YNNKEL (reference sequence). After removal of 0 bases from V and 1 base from J, the junction contained 0 bases not matched to a gene. CDR3 nucleotide sequence: TGTGCCAGCAGCCAAGACAGGGGGAGCAATCAGCCCCAGCATTTT. It specifies CASSQDRGSNQPQHF.

The chain employs TRBV29-1 and TRBJ1-4, with 9 bases aligning to TRBD1. The CDR3 length is 16 residues. The trim removed 4 bases at V and 0 bases at J, leaving 6 bases unmatched. Germline assignment: CDR1 SQVTM and CDR2 ANQGSEA. In DNA, the CDR3 is TGCAGCGTTGCCGGGACAGGGTTGGCAACTAATGAAAAACTGTTTTTT. Residues: CSVAGTGLATNEKLFF.

This chain connects TRBV6-5 to TRBJ1-1, with D possibly matching TRBD1 (6 bases). The germline V and J ends were trimmed by 2 bases and 3 bases, with 13 bases remaining between them. Germline CDR1 and CDR2: MNHEY and SVGAGI. The CDR3 runs 15 residues. CDR3 residues: CASSYAHRVDTEAFF. Here the CDR3 DNA reads TGTGCCAGCAGTTACGCACACAGGGTGGACACTGAAGCTTTCTTT.

The V and J genes are TRBV19 and TRBJ2-5; 10 bases align to TRBD1. The trim removed 6 bases at V and 2 bases at J, leaving 9 bases unmatched. Germline CDR1 and CDR2: LNHDA and SQIVND (reference sequence). The CDR3 has 16 residues. Here the CDR3 reads CASSLGQGIGQETQYF. DNA for the CDR3: TGTGCCAGTAGCCTGGGACAGGGGATAGGTCAAGAGACCCAGTACTTC.

This chain links TRBV7-8 with TRBJ2-7; no clear D. This CDR3 has 13 residues. V dropped 5 bases and J dropped 2 bases, with 10 bases sitting between them. The germline CDR1 and CDR2 sequences are SGHVS and FQNEAQ. The CDR3 sequence: CASSPEAPYEQYF. CDR3 coding DNA: TGTGCCAGCAGCCCCGAGGCCCCCTACGAGCAGTACTTC.

The chain is built from TRBV11-2 and TRBJ1-1; D gene ambiguous. The V end was cut by 3 bases, the J end by 2 bases, with 13 bases between. The germline V gene encodes CDR1 SGHAT and CDR2 FQNNGV. The CDR3 extends over 15 amino acids. Here the CDR3 reads CASSFRAAANTEAFF. CDR3 sequence (DNA): TGTGCCAGCAGCTTCCGAGCGGCCGCCAACACTGAAGCTTTCTTT. The full variable domain, rest sourced from reference TRBV11-2 and TRBJ1-1, is EAGVAQSPRYKIIEKRQSVAFWCNPISGHATLYWYQQILGQGPKLLIQFQNNGVVDDSQLPKDRFSAERLKGVDSTLKIQPAKLEDSAVYLCASSFRAAANTEAFFGQGTRLTVV.

The CDR3 loop is CASSQDLGEEGTEAFF. The CDR3, as DNA: TGCGCCAGCAGCCAAGATCTCGGGGAAGAGGGCACTGAAGCTTTCTTT. V and J are TRBV4-3 and TRBJ1-1; D gene ambiguous. This CDR3 is built from 16 residues. Germline V CDR1 and CDR2: LGHNA, YSLEER. Between the trimmed V and J ends, which lost 0 bases and 4 bases, there was a span of 15 bases.

This clone has ten or more counts. The rearrangement uses TRBV19 and TRBJ1-2; no definite D call. There are 12 residues in the CDR3. Germline V gene sequence: CDR1 LNHDA, CDR2 SQIVND (reference sequence). V lost 3 bases and J 8 bases, leaving 10 bases between the germline ends. The CDR3 region is CASSITNGGYTF. DNA of the CDR3: TGTGCCAGTAGTATCACTAACGGGGGCTACACCTTC.

This clone was seen a few times. The DNA of the CDR3 is TGTGCCAGCAGTGAAGCCCGGACTAGCAGGGAGACCCAGTACTTC. Encoded protein: CASSEARTSRETQYF. This chain connects TRBV6-1 to TRBJ2-5; 8 bases agree with TRBD2. V shed 0 bases and J 5 bases; nucleotides not matched to a gene: 5. This CDR3 spans 15 amino acids. CDR1 MNHNS and CDR2 SASEGT come from the germline V gene.

The chain uses TRBV2 and TRBJ1-4; D is perhaps TRBD1 (5 bases). CDR1 and CDR2 from the germline V gene are SNHLY and FYNNEI. This CDR3 comprises 15 residues. The ends were cut back, 10 bases at V and 0 bases at J, with 15 bases in the middle. The CDR3 region has the DNA TGTGCCAAAAGCAGCACGGGGGCAACTAATGAAAAACTGTTTTTT. This translates into CAKSSTGATNEKLFF.

V and J are TRBV7-2 and TRBJ2-1; TRBD2 matches 16 bases. After removal of 4 bases from V and 15 bases from J, the junction contained 6 bases not matched to a gene. Germline values: CDR1 SGHTA, CDR2 FQGNSA. The CDR3 extends over 14 amino acids. The CDR3 reads CASSSGTSGRAPFF. As DNA, the CDR3 is TGTGCCAGCAGCTCCGGGACTAGCGGGAGGGCCCCGTTCTTC. Together with reference TRBV7-2 and TRBJ2-1, the CDR3 gives the full variable domain: GAGVSQSPSNKVTEKGKDVELRCDPISGHTALYWYRQSLGQGLEFLIYFQGNSAPDKSGLPSDRFSAERTGGSVSTLTIQRTQQEDSAVYLCASSSGTSGRAPFFGPGTRLTVL.

This chain links TRBV4-2 with TRBJ1-2, with D tentatively TRBD1 (5 bases). V lost 1 base to trimming and J lost 5 bases, with 11 bases between them. CDR1 and CDR2 (germline): LGHNA, YNFKEQ. The CDR3 loop spans 14 amino acids. CDR3 region: CASSQAPRGYGYTF. Written as DNA, the CDR3 is TGTGCCAGCAGCCAAGCCCCCCGGGGGTATGGCTACACCTTC.